This T cell receptor (beta chain) was recovered during a study of control samples from healthy donors and cancer patients. Germline-derived CDR1 and CDR2 are GTSNPN and SVGIG (reference sequence). Trimming cost V 5 bases and J 5 bases, with 15 bases left between them. CDR3 length: 13 residues. Sequencing used immunoSEQ multiplex PCR; TCRdb keeps in-frame clones, though not all of them. The sample lists approximately 170,000 clones, more than 90% seen once, with about 1.4% in the top ten. Sequencing input: blood. This TCR was recovered from a man younger than 45 in good health. The V gene is TRBV30, the J gene TRBJ1-1, with D maybe TRBD1 (6 bases). The CDR3 reads CAWRSWGLTEAFF. The CDR3 DNA follows: TGTGCCTGGCGTAGTTGGGGGCTAACTGAAGCTTTCTTT.